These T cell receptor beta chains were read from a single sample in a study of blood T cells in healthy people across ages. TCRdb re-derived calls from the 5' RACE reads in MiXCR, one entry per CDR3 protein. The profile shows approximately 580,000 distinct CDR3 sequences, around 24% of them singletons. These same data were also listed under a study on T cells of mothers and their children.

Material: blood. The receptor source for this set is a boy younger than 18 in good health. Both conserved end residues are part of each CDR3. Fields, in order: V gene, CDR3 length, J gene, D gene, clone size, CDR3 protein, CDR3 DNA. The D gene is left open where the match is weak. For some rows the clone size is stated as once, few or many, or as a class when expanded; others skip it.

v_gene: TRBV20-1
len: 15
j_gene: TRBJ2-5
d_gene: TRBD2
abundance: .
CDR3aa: CSARGTSGLTYEHYF
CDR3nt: TGCAGTGCTAGAGGGACTAGCGGGCTAACCTACGAGCACTACTTC

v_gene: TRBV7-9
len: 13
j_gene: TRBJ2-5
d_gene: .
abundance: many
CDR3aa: CASSLGGSETQYF
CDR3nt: TGTGCCAGCAGCTTGGGGGGCTCGGAGACCCAGTACTTC

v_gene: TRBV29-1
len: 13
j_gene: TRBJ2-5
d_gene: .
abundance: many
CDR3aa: CSVEGTHQETQYF
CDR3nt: TGCAGCGTTGAAGGGACGCATCAAGAGACCCAGTACTTC

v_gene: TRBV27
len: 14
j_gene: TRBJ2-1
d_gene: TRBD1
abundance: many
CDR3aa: CASSLGTDYNEQFF
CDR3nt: TGTGCCAGCAGTTTGGGGACAGACTACAATGAGCAGTTCTTC

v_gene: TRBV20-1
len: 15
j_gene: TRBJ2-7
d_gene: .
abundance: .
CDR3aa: CSARGPGSRGNEQYF
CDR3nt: TGCAGTGCTAGAGGTCCGGGGTCCCGTGGGAACGAGCAGTACTTC

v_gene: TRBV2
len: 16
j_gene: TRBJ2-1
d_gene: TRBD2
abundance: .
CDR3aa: CASTLLAGGPVNEQFF
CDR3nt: TGTGCCAGCACCCTCCTAGCGGGAGGGCCAGTCAATGAGCAGTTCTTC

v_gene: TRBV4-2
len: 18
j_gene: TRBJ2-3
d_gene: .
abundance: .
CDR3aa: CASSREKWGSGGTDTQYF
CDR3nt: TGTGCCAGCAGCCGTGAGAAGTGGGGGTCCGGTGGCACAGATACGCAGTATTTT

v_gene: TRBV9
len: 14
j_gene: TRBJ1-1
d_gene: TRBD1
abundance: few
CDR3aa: CASSAGGVNTEAFF
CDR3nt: TGTGCCAGCAGCGCAGGGGGGGTGAACACTGAAGCTTTCTTT

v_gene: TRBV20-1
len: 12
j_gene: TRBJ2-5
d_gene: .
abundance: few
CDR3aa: CSAWGRTETQYF
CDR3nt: TGCAGTGCCTGGGGCCGCACAGAGACCCAGTACTTC

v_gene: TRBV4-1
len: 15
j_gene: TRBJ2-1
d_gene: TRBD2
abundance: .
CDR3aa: CASSQGGLVGNEQFF
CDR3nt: TGCGCCAGCAGCCAAGGGGGACTAGTAGGCAATGAGCAGTTCTTC

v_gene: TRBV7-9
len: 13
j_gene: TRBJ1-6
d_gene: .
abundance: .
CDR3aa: CASWDSYNSPLHF
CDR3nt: TGTGCCAGCTGGGATTCGTATAATTCACCCCTCCACTTT

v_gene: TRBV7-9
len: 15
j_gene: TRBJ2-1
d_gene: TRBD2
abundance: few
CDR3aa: CASSSGGAPYNEQFF
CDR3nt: TGTGCCAGCAGTTCCGGGGGGGCTCCTTACAATGAGCAGTTCTTC

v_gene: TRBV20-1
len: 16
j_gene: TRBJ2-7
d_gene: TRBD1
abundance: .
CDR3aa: CSARDVEGQGLLEQYF
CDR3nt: TGCAGTGCTAGGGATGTAGAAGGACAGGGCCTCCTCGAGCAGTACTTC